This T cell receptor beta chain was observed in a study of T cells in Graves' hyperthyroidism and ophthalmopathy. Trimming took off 6 bases at V and 14 bases at J, with 19 bases between the two ends. The V gene's germline CDR1 is ENHRY and CDR2 SYGVKD. The CDR3 has 12 residues. This clonotype was counted a few times. Its antigen remains unidentified. TCR beta CDR3 sequences were amplified from RNA transcripts. TCR CDR3 underwent first-round RT-PCR with the HTBI primer set. Each CDR3 protein gets one entry after TCRdb re-called the multiplex PCR reads with MiXCR. The sample lists fewer than 750,000 distinct CDR3 sequences, just over 45% occurring once. Study observations and caveats: The model made its ophthalmopathy prediction, and onset followed a median about 5.9 months later.

Any patient presenting with uncontrolled infection, other autoimmune disease, pregnancy or lactation was left out. Clinical symptoms, serum thyroxine and TRAb, thyroid ultrasound and orbital computed tomography together formed the diagnostic basis. The chain carries TRBV10-3 and TRBJ1-1; possible D gene TRBD1, 6 bases. The source of this sequence is a woman aged 18-29 years with Graves' hyperthyroidism. Sequencing was performed on peripheral blood or thyroid tissue (not recorded which). CDR3: CAISSGDNEQFF. For the CDR3, the DNA is TGTGCCATCAGCAGCGGGGACAATGAGCAGTTCTTT.